The present TCR beta chain was sequenced within a study of CD8 T cells in Susac syndrome. Trimming took off 2 bases at V and 3 bases at J, with 20 bases between the two ends. Per the germline V gene, CDR1 is DFQATT and CDR2 is SNEGSKA (reference sequence). This CDR3 is 16 amino acids long. An input of 0.5 to 1 ug of RNA was subjected to reverse transcription using random hexamers. TCRdb reanalysed the immunoSEQ multiplex PCR reads using MiXCR and keeps one entry per CDR3 protein. This table has just over 150,000 distinct CDR3 sequences, roughly 94% appearing once. The multiple sclerosis controls, all treatment-naive patients, had relapsing-remitting disease that was stable or active. Negative isolation yielded CD4+ and CD8+ T cells, and FACS enriched TEMRA cells.

The rearrangement links TRBV20-1 to TRBJ2-7; D might be TRBD1 (5 bases). This receptor was identified in a human donor with multiple sclerosis. The source material was CD8+ T cells from PBMCs. The CDR3 bases are TGCAGTGCTAGACCTTCTTTGTCTGGGGCTATCTACGAGCAGTACTTC. Translation: CSARPSLSGAIYEQYF.